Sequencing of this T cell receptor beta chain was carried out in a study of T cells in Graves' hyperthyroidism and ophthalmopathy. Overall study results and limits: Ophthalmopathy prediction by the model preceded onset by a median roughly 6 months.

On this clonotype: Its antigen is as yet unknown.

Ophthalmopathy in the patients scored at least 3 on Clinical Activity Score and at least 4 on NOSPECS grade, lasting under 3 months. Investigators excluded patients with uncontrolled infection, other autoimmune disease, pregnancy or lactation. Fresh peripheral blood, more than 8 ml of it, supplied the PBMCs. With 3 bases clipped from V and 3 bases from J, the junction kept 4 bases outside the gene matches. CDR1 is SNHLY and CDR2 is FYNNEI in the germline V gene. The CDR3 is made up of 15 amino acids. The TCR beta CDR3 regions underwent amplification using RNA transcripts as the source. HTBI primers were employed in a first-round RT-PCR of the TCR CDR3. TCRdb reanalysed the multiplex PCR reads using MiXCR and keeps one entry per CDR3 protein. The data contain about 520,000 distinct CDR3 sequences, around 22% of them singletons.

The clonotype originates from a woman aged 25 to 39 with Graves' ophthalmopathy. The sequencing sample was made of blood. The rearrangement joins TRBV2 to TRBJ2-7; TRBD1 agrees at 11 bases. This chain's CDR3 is CASSDGGQGDYEQYF. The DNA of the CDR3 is TGTGCCAGCAGTGATGGGGGACAGGGGGACTACGAGCAGTACTTC.